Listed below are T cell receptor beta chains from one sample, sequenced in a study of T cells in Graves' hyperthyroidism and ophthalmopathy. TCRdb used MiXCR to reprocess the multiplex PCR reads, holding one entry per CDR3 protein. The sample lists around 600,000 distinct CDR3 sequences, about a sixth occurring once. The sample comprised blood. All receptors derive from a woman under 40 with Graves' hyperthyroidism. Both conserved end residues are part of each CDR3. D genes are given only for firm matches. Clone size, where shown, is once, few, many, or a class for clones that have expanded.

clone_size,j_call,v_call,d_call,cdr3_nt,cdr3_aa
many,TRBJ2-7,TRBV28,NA,TGTGCCAGCAGTTTGACTCAGGGGAGCGGGCGGAGGTACGAGCAGTACTTC,CASSLTQGSGRRYEQYF
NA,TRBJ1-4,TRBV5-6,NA,TGTGCCAGCAGCCTGATGGATGAAAAACTGTTTTTT,CASSLMDEKLFF
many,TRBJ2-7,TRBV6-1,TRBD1,TGTGCCAGCAGTGCAATGGTCCGGGACAGGGGAATATTCGAGCAGTACTTC,CASSAMVRDRGIFEQYF
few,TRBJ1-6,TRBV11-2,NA,TGTGCCAGCAGCTTAGATCGGGGCTCGGGAAATAGGGCCTATAATTCACCCCTCCACTTT,CASSLDRGSGNRAYNSPLHF
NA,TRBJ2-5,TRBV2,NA,TGTGCCAGCAGGAGTGGGGGATACCTTCAAGAGACCCAGTACTTC,CASRSGGYLQETQYF
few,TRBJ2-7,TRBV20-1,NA,TGCAGTGCTAGAGCGGAAGGGGACGAGCAGTACTTC,CSARAEGDEQYF
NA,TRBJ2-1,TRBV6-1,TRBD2,TGTGCCAGCAGTGAAGTGCGGCTAGCGGGAGTGGGTGAGCAGTTCTTC,CASSEVRLAGVGEQFF
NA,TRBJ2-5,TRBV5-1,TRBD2,TGCGCCAGCGGAATTAGCGGGGGGCAAGAGACCCAGTACTTC,CASGISGGQETQYF
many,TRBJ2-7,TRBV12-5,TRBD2,TGTGCTAGTGGTTTGGTACTTAGCGGGAGATCCAACGAGCAGTACTTC,CASGLVLSGRSNEQYF
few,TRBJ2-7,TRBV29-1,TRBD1,TGCAGCGTTGTCCCGACAGGGGGCTTCCACGAGCAGTACTTC,CSVVPTGGFHEQYF
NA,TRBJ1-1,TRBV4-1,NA,TGCGCCAGCAGCCCCACAGGGCCCGAGGCTGAAGCTTTCTTT,CASSPTGPEAEAFF
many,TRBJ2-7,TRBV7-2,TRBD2,TGTGCCAGCAGCTTAGTCCGAGCGGGAGGCTCCGAGCAGTACTTC,CASSLVRAGGSEQYF
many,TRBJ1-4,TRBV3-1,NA,TGTGCCAGCAGCCAAGATACGGGGTCTGGAAAACTGTTTTTT,CASSQDTGSGKLFF
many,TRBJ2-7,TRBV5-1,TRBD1,TGCGCCAGCAGCCCAGGACAGGGGCGCCACGAGCAGTACTTC,CASSPGQGRHEQYF
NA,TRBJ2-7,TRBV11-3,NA,TGTGCCAGCAGCCGCACGAGCGGACACGAGCAGTACTTC,CASSRTSGHEQYF
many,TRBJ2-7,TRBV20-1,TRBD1,TGCAGTGCTAGAGGACGGGACAGGGTGGGTGAGCAGTACTTC,CSARGRDRVGEQYF
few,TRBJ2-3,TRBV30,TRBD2,TGTGCCTGGAGTCTGGCAGCGGGAGGGAGCACAGATACGCAGTATTTT,CAWSLAAGGSTDTQYF
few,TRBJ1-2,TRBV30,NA,TGTGCCTGGAGTGTATCCATCTATGGCTACACCTTC,CAWSVSIYGYTF
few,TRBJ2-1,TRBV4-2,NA,TGTGCCAGCAGCCAAGAACCCTTCGGTTCCGGGACCTCGAGTTACAATGAGCAGTTCTTC,CASSQEPFGSGTSSYNEQFF
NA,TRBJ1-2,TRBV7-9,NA,TGTGCCAGCAGCTTAGCGTGGGGGGCCTTCACCCAACCAGCTAACTATGGCTACACCTTC,CASSLAWGAFTQPANYGYTF
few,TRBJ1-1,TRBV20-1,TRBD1,TGCAGTAAAAAGACAGGGGACACTGAAGCTTTCTTT,CSKKTGDTEAFF
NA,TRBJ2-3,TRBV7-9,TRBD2,TGTGCCTGGAGTGGCGGGACTAGCGGGGGAGGTAGCACAGATACGCAGTATTTT,CAWSGGTSGGGSTDTQYF
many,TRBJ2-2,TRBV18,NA,TGTGCCACCTATCTACCACCCGGGGAGCTGTTTTTT,CATYLPPGELFF